These 9 T cell receptor beta chains were all obtained from the same sample, sequenced in a study of cytomegalovirus exposure and HLA in healthy donors. A multiplex PCR was run with 60 Vbeta primers and 13 Jbeta primers. This table comes from immunoSEQ multiplex PCR, and its TCRdb copy is limited to in-frame clones, with some not included. Of around 180,000 clones in the sample, about 80% were seen once. Material for sequencing was PBMCs. These receptors originate from a woman in her thirties in good health and CMV-seropositive.

The sample holds one count of this clone. The chain employs TRBV9 and TRBJ2-3, with TRBD2 matching 7 bases. V lost 0 bases to trimming and J lost 3 bases; unmatched junction nucleotides: 10. Germline V lookup: CDR1 SGDLS, CDR2 YYNGEE. CDR3 size: 17 residues. This CDR3 reads CASSVGGRAGRTDTQYF. CDR3 in DNA: TGTGCCAGCAGCGTAGGAGGGAGGGCCGGGAGGACAGATACGCAGTATTTT.

The chain combines TRBV23-1 with TRBJ2-3; TRBD1 agrees at 9 bases. TRBV23-1 is an ORF, with its function uncertain. The CDR3 extends over 15 amino acids. The J segment lost 5 bases and the V segment lost 11 bases, leaving 14 bases of the junction unmatched. In nucleotides, the CDR3 is TGCGCCGGGGACTCCGGGACAGGGAGGGGAGATACGCAGTATTTT. It is translated as CAGDSGTGRGDTQYF.

CDR3 region: CASSLLTGRFPTDTQYF. Written as DNA, the CDR3 is TGTGCCAGCAGCTTACTCACTGGGAGGTTTCCCACAGATACGCAGTATTTT. This rearrangement joins TRBV7-2 to TRBJ2-3; perhaps TRBD2 as D (6 bases). CDR1 and CDR2 from the germline V gene are SGHTA and FQGNSA. The CDR3 runs to 17 residues. Deletions cut 2 bases from V and 2 bases from J, with 17 bases between.

This rearrangement joins TRBV7-8 to TRBJ1-5, with a possible D match to TRBD1 (5 bases). This CDR3 contains 14 residues. With 1 base removed from V and 5 bases from J, the gap between germline ends came to 9 bases. Germline V gene sequence: CDR1 SGHVS, CDR2 FQNEAQ. The CDR3 protein is CASSLVREHQPQHF. The CDR3 nucleotides are TGTGCCAGCAGCTTAGTCAGGGAACATCAGCCCCAGCATTTT.

This rearrangement joins TRBV2 to TRBJ2-5; 7 nucleotides align to TRBD1. The closer fit of TRBJ2-7 to the DNA end suggests the J call may be wrong. The CDR3 is 14 residues long. Germline CDR1 and CDR2: SNHLY and FYNNEI. CDR3 nucleotide sequence: TGTGCCAGCGACAGGGCCTTAATTGGATACGAGCAGTACTTC. This gives the protein CASDRALIGYEQYF.

This clone has only a few counts. The rearrangement links TRBV5-1 to TRBJ2-1; TRBD2 aligns across 9 bases. This CDR3 spans 16 amino acids. V lost 0 bases to trimming and J lost 8 bases; unmatched junction nucleotides: 9. Looked up from germline, CDR1 is SGHRS and CDR2 is YFSETQ. The CDR3 DNA is TGCGCCAGCAGCTTGGGCGGCGGGAGGGCCATCGATGAGCAGTTCTTC. Translating gives CASSLGGGRAIDEQFF.

The chain carries TRBV12-5 and TRBJ2-7; 8 positions agree with TRBD1. This CDR3 has 11 residues. Germline CDR1 is LGHNT and CDR2 is FRNRAP. J was trimmed by 5 bases and V by 8 bases; bases with no gene match: 2. The CDR3 DNA is TGTGCTAGTCAGGGGGCAGACGAGCAGTACTTC. Residues: CASQGADEQYF.

The genes are TRBV28 and TRBJ1-1; D uncertain. This CDR3 is built from 14 residues. V was trimmed by 1 base and J by 5 bases, leaving 11 bases between them. In germline, CDR1 is MDHEN, CDR2 SYDVKM. CDR3 sequence reads: CASSLSWSVTEAFF. In DNA form, the CDR3 reads TGTGCCAGCAGTTTATCGTGGAGTGTGACTGAAGCTTTCTTT. The complete variable domain, with remaining parts taken from reference TRBV28 and TRBJ1-1, reads DVKVTQSSRYLVKRTGEKVFLECVQDMDHENMFWYRQDPGLGLRLIYFSYDVKMKEKGDIPEGYSVSREKKERFSLILESASTNQTSMYLCASSLSWSVTEAFFGQGTRLTVV.

The chain has TRBV9 and TRBJ1-3, with unresolved D. This CDR3 contains 15 residues. CDR1 is SGDLS, CDR2 YYNGEE, per germline. Deletions cut 0 bases from V and 0 bases from J, with 7 bases between. The CDR3 reads CASSVVGSSGNTIYF. The CDR3 coding sequence is TGTGCCAGCAGCGTAGTGGGGAGCTCTGGAAACACCATATATTTT. Full variable domain (outside the CDR3, taken from reference TRBV9 and TRBJ1-3): DSGVTQTPKHLITATGQRVTLRCSPRSGDLSVYWYQQSLDQGLQFLIQYYNGEERAKGNILERFSAQQFPDLHSELNLSSLELGDSALYFCASSVVGSSGNTIYFGEGSWLTVV.